Shown below are 14 T cell receptor beta chains from a single sample sequenced in a study of CD8 T cells in Susac syndrome. Reverse transcription of 0.5 to 1 ug RNA was performed with random hexamers. TCRdb re-called the immunoSEQ multiplex PCR reads with MiXCR, one entry per CDR3 protein. This sample carries 180,000 or so distinct CDR3 sequences, about 93% of them seen once, and the ten largest clones take about 0.13%. Sequencing was done on a sample of CD4+ T cells from PBMCs. All receptors come from a human donor in good health.

The V and J genes are TRBV12-3 or TRBV12-4 and TRBJ2-3; 11 nucleotides align to TRBD1. The CDR3 spans 15 residues. The J segment lost 4 bases and the V segment lost 1 base, leaving 1 base of the junction unmatched. The CDR3 spells CASSLGTGGADTQYF. The CDR3 nucleotides are TGTGCCAGCAGTTTAGGGACAGGGGGCGCAGATACGCAGTATTTT.

This chain connects TRBV7-2 to TRBJ1-2; D is ambiguous. Trimming took 5 bases from V and 2 from J, leaving 12 bases between them. The CDR3 length is 14 residues. Germline CDR1 SGHTA, CDR2 FQGNSA. This CDR3 reads CASSLNGLNYGYTF. The CDR3 region has the DNA TGTGCCAGCAGCCTCAACGGGCTAAACTATGGCTACACCTTC.

This clonotype was detected only once. The CDR3 spells CASSPAWGADHEQYF. CDR3 nucleotides: TGTGCCAGCAGCCCCGCCTGGGGGGCCGACCACGAGCAGTACTTC. V usage is TRBV7-9 and J usage is TRBJ2-7, with D perhaps assigned TRBD1 or TRBD2 (6 bases each). V was pared by 5 bases and J by 5 bases, with 19 bases between. Germline values: CDR1 SEHNR, CDR2 FQNEAQ (reference sequence). This CDR3 has 15 amino acids.

The DNA for the CDR3 is TGTGCCAGCCAAAAGACTAGCGGGGGGGCTGATACGCAGTATTTT. Its translation is CASQKTSGGADTQYF. The chain joins TRBV25-1 to TRBJ2-3; TRBD2 aligns across 14 bases. The CDR3 totals 15 residues. V shed 8 bases and J 6 bases; nucleotides not matched to a gene: 7. Germline assignment: CDR1 MGHDK and CDR2 SYGVNS.

DNA for the CDR3: TGTGCCAGCAGCTTGGCACAGGTTTTCCACAATGAGCAGTTCTTC. It encodes CASSLAQVFHNEQFF. The chain joins TRBV5-4 to TRBJ2-1; perhaps TRBD1 as D (5 bases). Germline V gene data show CDR1 as SGHNT and CDR2 as YYREEE (reference sequence). The CDR3 has 15 amino acids. V dropped 0 bases and J dropped 5 bases, with 12 bases sitting between them.

The chain couples TRBV29-1 to TRBJ2-3, with no clear D. V lost 4 bases, J lost 2 bases, and 13 bases lay in between. The CDR3 has 14 amino acids. Germline CDR1 reads SQVTM; CDR2 reads ANQGSEA. The CDR3 sequence is CSVVKITTTDTQYF. Here the CDR3 DNA reads TGCAGCGTTGTAAAGATAACCACCACAGATACGCAGTATTTT.

The gene calls are TRBV29-1 and TRBJ2-1, with 10 positions matching TRBD2. Germline V gene sequence: CDR1 SQVTM, CDR2 ANQGSEA. The CDR3 has 14 residues. V shed 7 bases and J 7 bases; nucleotides not matched to a gene: 10. The CDR3 DNA reads as TGCAGCGCCCCCGGACTAGCGGCGTATAATGAGCAGTTCTTC. Protein: CSAPGLAAYNEQFF.

The chain recombines TRBV11-2 with TRBJ2-1; a possible D gene is TRBD2 (6 bases). The germline CDR1 and CDR2 sequences are SGHAT and FQNNGV. The CDR3 is made up of 14 amino acids. V dropped 5 bases and J dropped 8 bases, with 16 bases sitting between them. The CDR3 coding sequence is TGTGCCAGCAGCCCCCTGACTAGTGGAGATGAGCAGTTCTTC. It encodes CASSPLTSGDEQFF. Full variable domain (rest looked up from reference TRBV11-2 and TRBJ2-1): EAGVAQSPRYKIIEKRQSVAFWCNPISGHATLYWYQQILGQGPKLLIQFQNNGVVDDSQLPKDRFSAERLKGVDSTLKIQPAKLEDSAVYLCASSPLTSGDEQFFGPGTRLTVL.

The rearrangement uses TRBV9 and TRBJ1-2; D perhaps matches TRBD1 (5 bases). The CDR3 contains 15 residues. V dropped 4 bases and J dropped 4 bases, with 17 bases sitting between them. The germline gives CDR1 SGDLS, CDR2 YYNGEE. CDR3 nucleotide sequence: TGTGCCAGCAGCCCAGACGGGGGACGAGGCTATGGCTACACCTTC. Amino acid sequence: CASSPDGGRGYGYTF.

V usage is TRBV12-3 or TRBV12-4 and J usage is TRBJ1-2; D is ambiguous. The ends were cut back, 2 bases at V and 5 bases at J, with 12 bases in the middle. The CDR3 runs 14 residues. Here the CDR3 reads CASSLIFEGYGYTF. CDR3 bases: TGTGCCAGCAGTTTAATTTTCGAAGGGTATGGCTACACCTTC.

J is TRBJ1-1 and V is TRBV7-9; D unclear. Per the germline V gene, CDR1 is SEHNR and CDR2 is FQNEAQ (reference sequence). Trimming pared 2 bases from V and 0 bases from J, leaving 7 bases between. The CDR3 loop spans 14 amino acids. In nucleotides, the CDR3 is TGTGCCAGCAGCTTACAGATCATGAACACTGAAGCTTTCTTT. Translation: CASSLQIMNTEAFF.

The rearrangement joins TRBV2 to TRBJ2-1, with 10 bases aligning to TRBD2. The V segment lost 7 bases and the J segment 2 bases; nucleotides outside the gene matches: 2. The CDR3 length is 14 residues. Germline V gives CDR1 SNHLY, CDR2 FYNNEI. The CDR3 sequence is CASTLAGAYNEQFF. The CDR3 DNA is TGTGCCAGCACTCTAGCGGGGGCCTACAATGAGCAGTTCTTC.

The chain is built from TRBV29-1 and TRBJ1-2; D unclear. Per germline, CDR1 SQVTM and CDR2 ANQGSEA. CDR3 length equals 13 residues. The V end lost 1 base, the J end lost 6 bases, and 12 bases lay between the germline ends. This CDR3 reads CSVEGRVRDGYTF. The CDR3 bases are TGCAGCGTTGAAGGACGGGTGAGGGATGGCTACACCTTC.

This chain joins TRBV18 and TRBJ2-3, with 9 bases identical to TRBD2. The CDR3 has 16 residues. CDR1 and CDR2 from the germline V gene are KGHSH and LQKENI. With 3 bases clipped from V and 3 bases from J, the junction kept 7 bases outside the gene matches. CDR3 nucleotide sequence: TGTGCCAGCTCACCCGCTAGCGGGGTGGTGACAGATACGCAGTATTTT. Protein: CASSPASGVVTDTQYF.